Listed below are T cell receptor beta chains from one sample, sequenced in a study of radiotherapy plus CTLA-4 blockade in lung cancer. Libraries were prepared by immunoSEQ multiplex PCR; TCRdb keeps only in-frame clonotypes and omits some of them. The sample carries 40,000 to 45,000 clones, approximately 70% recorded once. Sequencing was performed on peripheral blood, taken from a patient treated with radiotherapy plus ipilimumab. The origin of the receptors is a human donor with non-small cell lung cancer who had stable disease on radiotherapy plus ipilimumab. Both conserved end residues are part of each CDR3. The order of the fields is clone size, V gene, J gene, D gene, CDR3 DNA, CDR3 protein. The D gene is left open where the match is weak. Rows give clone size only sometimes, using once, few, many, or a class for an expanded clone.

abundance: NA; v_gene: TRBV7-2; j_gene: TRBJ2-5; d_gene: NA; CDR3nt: TGTGCCAGCAGCTTAAAGGCAGGCGGGGTGTACCAAGAGACCCAGTACTTC; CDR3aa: CASSLKAGGVYQETQYF
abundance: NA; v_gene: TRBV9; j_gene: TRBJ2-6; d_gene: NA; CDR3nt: TGTGCCAGCAGCGTAGGGTCCTACGCTGGGGCCAACGTCCTGACTTTC; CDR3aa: CASSVGSYAGANVLTF
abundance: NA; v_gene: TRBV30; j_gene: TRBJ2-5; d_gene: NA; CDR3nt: TGTGCCTGGAGTGGAGTGAGCCAAGAGACCCAGTACTTC; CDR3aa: CAWSGVSQETQYF
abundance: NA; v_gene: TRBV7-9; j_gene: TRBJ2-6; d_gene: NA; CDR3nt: TGTGCCAGCAGCTTAGGGGGGCAGGGCTCTGGGGCCAACGTCCTGACTTTC; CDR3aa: CASSLGGQGSGANVLTF
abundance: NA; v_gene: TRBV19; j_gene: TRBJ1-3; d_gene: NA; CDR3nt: TGTGCCAGTTTGAGCGACGGAAACACCATATATTTT; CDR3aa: CASLSDGNTIYF
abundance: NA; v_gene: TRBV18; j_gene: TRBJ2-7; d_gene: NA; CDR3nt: TGTGCCAGCTCACCTACTCCCTCCTACGAGCAGTACTTC; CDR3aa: CASSPTPSYEQYF
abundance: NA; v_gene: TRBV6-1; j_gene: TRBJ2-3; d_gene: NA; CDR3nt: TGTGCCAGCAGTAGGGAGGATACGCAGTATTTT; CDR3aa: CASSREDTQYF
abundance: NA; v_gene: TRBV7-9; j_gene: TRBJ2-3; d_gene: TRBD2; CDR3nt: TGTGCCAGCAGCTCTACTAGCGGGGGAACAGATACGCAGTATTTT; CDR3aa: CASSSTSGGTDTQYF
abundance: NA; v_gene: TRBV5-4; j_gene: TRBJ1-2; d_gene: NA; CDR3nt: TGTGCCAGCAGCTCCGACAGGTACTATGGCTACACCTTC; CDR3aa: CASSSDRYYGYTF
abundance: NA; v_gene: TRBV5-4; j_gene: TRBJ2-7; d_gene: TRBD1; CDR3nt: TGTGCCAGCAGGGCGGGACAGGGGTCGTCCGAGCAGTACTTC; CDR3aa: CASRAGQGSSEQYF
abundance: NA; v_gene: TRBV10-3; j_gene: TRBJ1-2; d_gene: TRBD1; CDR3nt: TGTGCCATCGGCGGACAGGGAGGTCGAGGCTACACCTTC; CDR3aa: CAIGGQGGRGYTF
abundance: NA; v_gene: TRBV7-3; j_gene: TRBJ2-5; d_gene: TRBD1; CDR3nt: TGTGCCAGCAGCTCTCCGGGACAGAGGGTTATGACCCAGTACTTC; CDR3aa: CASSSPGQRVMTQYF
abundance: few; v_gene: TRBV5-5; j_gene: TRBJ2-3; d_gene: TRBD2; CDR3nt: TGTGCCAGCAGCTTGGTTAGCGGGGGCCAGGGGACAGATACGCAGTATTTT; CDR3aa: CASSLVSGGQGTDTQYF
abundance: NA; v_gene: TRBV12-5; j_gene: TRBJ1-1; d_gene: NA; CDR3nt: TGTGCTAGTGCGCCGGGACTCGTAACGGCTAGGCGAGACACTGAAGCTTTCTTT; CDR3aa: CASAPGLVTARRDTEAFF
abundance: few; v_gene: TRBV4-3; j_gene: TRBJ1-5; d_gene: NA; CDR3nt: TGCGCCAGCAGCCAAGCCGACAGTCGCAATCAGCCCCAGCATTTT; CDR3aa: CASSQADSRNQPQHF
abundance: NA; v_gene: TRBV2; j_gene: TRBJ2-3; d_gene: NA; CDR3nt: TGTGCCAGCAGCCCAAGTCGACAGAGCACAGATACGCAGTATTTT; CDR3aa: CASSPSRQSTDTQYF
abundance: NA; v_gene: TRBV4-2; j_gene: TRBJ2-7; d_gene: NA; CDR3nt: TGTGCCAGCAGCCAAGATCCAGGGATCACCTACGAGCAGTACTTC; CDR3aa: CASSQDPGITYEQYF
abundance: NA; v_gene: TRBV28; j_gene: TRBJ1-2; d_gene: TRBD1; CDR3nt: TGTGCCAGCAGGACAGGGTACGGCTACACCTTC; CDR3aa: CASRTGYGYTF
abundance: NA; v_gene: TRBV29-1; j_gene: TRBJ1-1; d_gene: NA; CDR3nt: TGCAGCGTTGTCCTAGAGACAGGGAACACTGAAGCTTTCTTT; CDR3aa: CSVVLETGNTEAFF
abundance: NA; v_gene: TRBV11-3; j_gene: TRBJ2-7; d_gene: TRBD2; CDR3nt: TGTGCCAGCAGCTTCAGGCCCGGGGGGTACGAGCAGTACTTC; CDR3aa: CASSFRPGGYEQYF
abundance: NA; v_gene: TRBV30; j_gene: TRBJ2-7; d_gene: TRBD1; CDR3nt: TGTGCCTGGAGTACCTCAGCCGGGACAGGGGGCGCCAAGCAGTACTTC; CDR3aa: CAWSTSAGTGGAKQYF
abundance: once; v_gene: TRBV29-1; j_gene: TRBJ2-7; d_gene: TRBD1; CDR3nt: TGCAGCATGCAGGGGGCGGATAGGGAGAAGCAGTACTTC; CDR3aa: CSMQGADREKQYF
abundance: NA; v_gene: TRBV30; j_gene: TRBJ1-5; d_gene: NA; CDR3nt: TGTGCCTGGAGTGTACTCGGGTCGCAGCCCCAGCATTTT; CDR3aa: CAWSVLGSQPQHF
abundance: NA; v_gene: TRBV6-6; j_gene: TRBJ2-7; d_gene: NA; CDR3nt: TGTGCCAGCAGTCCAGCGTGGGAGCCTTCCTACGAGCAGTACTTC; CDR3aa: CASSPAWEPSYEQYF
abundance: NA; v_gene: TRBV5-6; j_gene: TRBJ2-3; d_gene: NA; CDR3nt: TGTGCCAGCAGCTTCGGGGAAAGCACAGATACGCAGTATTTT; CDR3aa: CASSFGESTDTQYF
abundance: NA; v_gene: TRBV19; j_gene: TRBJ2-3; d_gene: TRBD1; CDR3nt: TGTGCCAGCCGCCTGGGACAGGGGGTAATAGATACGCAGTATTTT; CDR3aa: CASRLGQGVIDTQYF
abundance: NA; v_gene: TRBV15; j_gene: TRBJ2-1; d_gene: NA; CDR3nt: TGTGCCACCCCTAAGGGGGAGCAGTTCTTC; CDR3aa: CATPKGEQFF
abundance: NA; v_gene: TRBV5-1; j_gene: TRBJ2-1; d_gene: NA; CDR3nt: TGCGCCAGCAGCCTTCAGGGGGGCCTCTCCTACAATGAGCAGTTCTTC; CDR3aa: CASSLQGGLSYNEQFF
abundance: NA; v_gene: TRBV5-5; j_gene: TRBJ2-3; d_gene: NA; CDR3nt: TGTGCCAGCAGCTTGGCGGTTACCGGTCCAGATACGCAGTATTTT; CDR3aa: CASSLAVTGPDTQYF
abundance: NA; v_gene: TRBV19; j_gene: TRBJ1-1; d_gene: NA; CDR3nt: TGTGCCAGTACCTTAGGGGGTTTCGCGGTAATGAACACTGAAGCTTTCTTT; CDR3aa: CASTLGGFAVMNTEAFF